This T cell receptor beta chain originates from a study of control samples from healthy donors and cancer patients. Trimming removed 4 bases at V and 8 bases at J, with 12 bases between. This CDR3 is built from 14 residues. Germline CDR1 reads MNHEY; CDR2 reads SVGAGI. The protocol was immunoSEQ multiplex PCR, while the TCRdb copy is restricted to in-frame clones and leaves out a portion. The table shows about 170,000 clones, with around 92% occurring only once. The sequencing sample was made of blood. The V gene is TRBV6-5, the J gene TRBJ1-6, with unresolved D. The receptor was derived from a woman between 40 and 55 years old in good health. The CDR3 region is CASSFLASDSPLHF. CDR3 sequence (DNA): TGTGCCAGCAGTTTCCTCGCCAGCGATTCACCCCTCCACTTT.